This entry lists 3 T cell receptor beta chains sequenced from one sample in a study of blood T cell repertoires in COVID-19. Some clones are missing from TCRdb's copy, which holds only in-frame ones; the method was immunoSEQ multiplex PCR. This sample has roughly 670,000 clones, with about 90% found just once. Sequencing input: peripheral blood. The receptor source for this set is a woman aged 18-30 years with acute or convalescent COVID-19.

The V gene is TRBV20-1, the J gene TRBJ1-2, with D unresolved. Per the germline V gene, CDR1 is DFQATT and CDR2 is SNEGSKA (reference sequence). Trimming removed 4 bases from V and 6 bases from J, with 9 bases in between. The CDR3 runs 11 residues. The DNA for the CDR3 is TGCAGTGCTACGGGGAACAATGGCTACACCTTC. Its translation is CSATGNNGYTF.

The chain links TRBV19 to TRBJ1-5, with D uncertain. Deletions cut 2 bases from V and 8 bases from J, with 16 bases between. Germline CDR1 and CDR2: LNHDA and SQIVND (reference sequence). This CDR3 has 15 amino acids. The CDR3, as DNA: TGTGCCAGTAGTATATCTAACAGCCCCCATAAGCCCCAGCATTTT. This translates into CASSISNSPHKPQHF.

This sequence joins TRBV6-2 or TRBV6-3 and TRBJ1-3; TRBD1 agrees at 7 bases. With 6 bases clipped from V and 5 bases from J, the junction kept 7 bases outside the gene matches. This CDR3 region has 14 residues. The germline V gene has CDR1 MNHEY and CDR2 SVGEGT. The CDR3 here is CASSRGQVRNTIYF. The CDR3 DNA sequence: TGTGCCAGCAGCCGCGGACAGGTTCGAAACACCATATATTTT.